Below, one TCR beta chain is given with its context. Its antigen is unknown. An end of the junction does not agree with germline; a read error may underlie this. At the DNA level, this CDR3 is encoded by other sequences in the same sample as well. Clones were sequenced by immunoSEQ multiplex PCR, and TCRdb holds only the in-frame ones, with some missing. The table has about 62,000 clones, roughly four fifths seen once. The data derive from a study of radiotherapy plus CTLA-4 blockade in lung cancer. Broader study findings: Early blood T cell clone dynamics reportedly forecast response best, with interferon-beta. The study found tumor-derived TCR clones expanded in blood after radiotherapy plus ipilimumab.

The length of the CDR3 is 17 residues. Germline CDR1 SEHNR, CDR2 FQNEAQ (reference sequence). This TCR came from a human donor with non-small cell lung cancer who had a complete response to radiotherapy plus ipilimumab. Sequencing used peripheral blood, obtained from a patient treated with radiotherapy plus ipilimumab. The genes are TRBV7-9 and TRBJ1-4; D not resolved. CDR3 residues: CASSSLGWDPTNEKLFF. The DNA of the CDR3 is TGTGCCAGCAGCTCACTAGGTTGGGATCCAACTAATGAAAAACTGTTTTTC.